This paragraph covers one T cell receptor beta chain sequence. Its antigen is unidentified. This sample is part of a study of cytomegalovirus exposure and HLA in healthy donors. General observations from the study: The authors confirmed in vitro that a few CMV-associated chains were specific for CMV antigens.

Here immunoSEQ multiplex PCR was the method, and the copy in TCRdb shows in-frame clones only, minus some. The sample includes roughly 300,000 clones, 88% seen only once; the top ten take roughly 0.93%. Separate from the approximately 670-subject first cohort, the approximately 120-subject validation cohort was the one that the donors belonged to. The CDR3 is made up of 16 amino acids. V was shortened by 0 bases and J by 2 bases, with 14 bases between the two germline ends. From germline, CDR1 is MNHNY and CDR2 SVGAGI (reference sequence). The chain carries TRBV6-6 and TRBJ2-7; the D is unclear. The TCR comes from a woman younger than 35 in good health and CMV-seronegative. The sequencing input was PBMCs. The CDR3 sequence is CASSYSSPRYAYEQYF. CDR3 in DNA: TGTGCCAGCAGTTACTCGAGCCCCCGATATGCCTACGAGCAGTACTTC.